This T cell receptor beta chain originates from a study of identical twins. Findings of the study overall: Memory repertoires lacked the insertion deficit that abundant cord blood beta clonotypes showed. Models underestimated out-of-frame TCR alpha sharing in monozygotic twins.

A universal primer site was incorporated via template switching, and the cDNA contained unique molecular identifiers. TCRdb independently ran MiXCR on the 5' RACE reads; one entry per CDR3 protein. The sample lists hundreds of thousands of distinct CDR3 sequences, approximately 13% seen once, with about 7% in the top ten. Note on this clonotype: Antigen unknown.

Germline lookup yields CDR1 DFQATT and CDR2 SNEGSKA (reference sequence). V was shortened by 6 bases and J by 3 bases, with 15 bases between the two germline ends. This CDR3 has 14 residues. The sample was also reused in another study, on yellow fever vaccine responses in identical twins.

The rearrangement links TRBV20-1 to TRBJ1-5; D is undetermined. The sequence was collected from a woman aged 18 to 35 in good health. Sequenced material: CD8+ T cells sorted from blood. This CDR3 is CSAHAVKVNQPQHF. CDR3 DNA: TGCAGTGCCCACGCCGTTAAGGTCAATCAGCCCCAGCATTTT.